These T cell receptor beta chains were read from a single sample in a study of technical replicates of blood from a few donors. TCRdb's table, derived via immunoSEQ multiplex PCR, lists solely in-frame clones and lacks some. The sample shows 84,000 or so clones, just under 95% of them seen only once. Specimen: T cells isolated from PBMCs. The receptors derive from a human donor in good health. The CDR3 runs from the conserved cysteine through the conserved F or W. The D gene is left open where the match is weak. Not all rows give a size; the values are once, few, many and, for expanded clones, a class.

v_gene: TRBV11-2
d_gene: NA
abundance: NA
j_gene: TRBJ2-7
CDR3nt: TGTGCCAGCAGCTTGAACCTAATGGCGGGGGCGCAAGAGCAGTACTTC
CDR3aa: CASSLNLMAGAQEQYF

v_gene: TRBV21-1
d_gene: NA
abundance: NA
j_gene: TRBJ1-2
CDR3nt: TGTGCCAGCCCCGGGACAGGGGTCTACACCTTC
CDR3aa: CASPGTGVYTF

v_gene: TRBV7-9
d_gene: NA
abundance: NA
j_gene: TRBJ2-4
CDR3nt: TGTGCCAGCAGCTTATGGATACCGGGACTGATAAACATTCAGTACTTC
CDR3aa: CASSLWIPGLINIQYF

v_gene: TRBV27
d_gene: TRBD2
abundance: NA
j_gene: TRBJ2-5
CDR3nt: TGTGCCAGCAGGGCTCCGGGACTAGGAGAAGAGACCCAGTACTTC
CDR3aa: CASRAPGLGEETQYF

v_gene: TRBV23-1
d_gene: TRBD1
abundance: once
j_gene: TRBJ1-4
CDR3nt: TGCGCCAGCAGTCAAGAACAGGGGAAACTGTTTTTT
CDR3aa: CASSQEQGKLFF

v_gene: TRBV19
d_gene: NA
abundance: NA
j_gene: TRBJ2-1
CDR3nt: TGTGCCAGTAGTGGGGGACAAGCGGGGACCGATTGGGATGAGCAGTTCTTC
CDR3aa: CASSGGQAGTDWDEQFF

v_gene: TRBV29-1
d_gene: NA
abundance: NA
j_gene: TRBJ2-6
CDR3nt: TGCAGCGTTGCAATCTCTGGGGCCAACGTCCTGACTTTC
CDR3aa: CSVAISGANVLTF

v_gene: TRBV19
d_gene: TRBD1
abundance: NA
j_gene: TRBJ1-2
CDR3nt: TGTGCCAGTAGTCCCTCCGGGACAGGGGGCTATGGCTACACCTTC
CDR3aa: CASSPSGTGGYGYTF

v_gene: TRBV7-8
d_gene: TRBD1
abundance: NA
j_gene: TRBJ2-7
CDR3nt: TGTGCCAGCAGCTTTTCCGGGACAGGGGGCTCGGAGGAGCAGTACTTC
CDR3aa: CASSFSGTGGSEEQYF

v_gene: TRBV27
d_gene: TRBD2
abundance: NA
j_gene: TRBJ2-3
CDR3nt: TGTGCCAGCAGTTTGGAAAGGACTAGCGGGAGTAAGCAGTATTTT
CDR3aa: CASSLERTSGSKQYF

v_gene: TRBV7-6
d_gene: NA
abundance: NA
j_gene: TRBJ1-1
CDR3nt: TGTGCCAGCAGCGATGGACCAGGGGTGGGGACTGAAGCTTTCTTT
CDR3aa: CASSDGPGVGTEAFF

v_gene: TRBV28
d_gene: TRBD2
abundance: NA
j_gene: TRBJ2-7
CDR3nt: TGTGCCAGCAGTTTCGGCGGGAGCTCCCCGACCTACGAGCAGTACTTC
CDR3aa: CASSFGGSSPTYEQYF

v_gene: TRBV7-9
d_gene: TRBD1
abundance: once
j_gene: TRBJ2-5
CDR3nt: TGTGCCAGCAGCCTGGCAGGGGGAGAGACCCAGTACTTC
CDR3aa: CASSLAGGETQYF

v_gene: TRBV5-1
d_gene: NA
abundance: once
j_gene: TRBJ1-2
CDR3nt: TGCGCCAGCAGCCCAGGTGCTGTTCACTATGGCTACACCTTC
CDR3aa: CASSPGAVHYGYTF

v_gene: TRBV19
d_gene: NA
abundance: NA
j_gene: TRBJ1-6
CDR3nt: TGTGCCAGTAGGGCATTCGATTCACCCCTCCACTTT
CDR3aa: CASRAFDSPLHF

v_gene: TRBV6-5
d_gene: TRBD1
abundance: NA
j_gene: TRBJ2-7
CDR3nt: TGTGCCAGCAGTCCCGGGACAGGGTCCTACGAGCAGTACTTC
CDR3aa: CASSPGTGSYEQYF

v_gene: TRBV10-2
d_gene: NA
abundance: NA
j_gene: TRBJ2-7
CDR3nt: TGCGCCAGCAGTGATTGGGCAGAATGGAGGTACGAGCAGTACTTC
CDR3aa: CASSDWAEWRYEQYF

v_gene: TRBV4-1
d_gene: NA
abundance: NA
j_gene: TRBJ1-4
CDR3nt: TGCGCCAGCAGCCAACACAGGGCAACTAATGAAAAACTGTTTTTT
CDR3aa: CASSQHRATNEKLFF

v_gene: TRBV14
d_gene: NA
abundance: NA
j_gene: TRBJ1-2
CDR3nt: TGTGCCAGCAGCCAATCTCGGTGGGGGCTTGGCTATGGCTACACCTTC
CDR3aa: CASSQSRWGLGYGYTF

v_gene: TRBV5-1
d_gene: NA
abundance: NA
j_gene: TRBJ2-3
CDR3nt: TGCGCCAGCAGCCCCCGGGGGGCACAGCCAGATACGCAGTATTTT
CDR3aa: CASSPRGAQPDTQYF

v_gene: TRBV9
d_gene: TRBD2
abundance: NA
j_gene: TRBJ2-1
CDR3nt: TGTGCCAGCAGCGGGGGGACTAGCGGTTACAATGAGCAGTTCTTC
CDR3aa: CASSGGTSGYNEQFF

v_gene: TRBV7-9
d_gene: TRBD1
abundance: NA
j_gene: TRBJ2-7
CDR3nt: TGTGCCAGCAGCTTAGAGGGACAGGGGTCCCCCTACGAGCAGTACTTC
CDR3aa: CASSLEGQGSPYEQYF

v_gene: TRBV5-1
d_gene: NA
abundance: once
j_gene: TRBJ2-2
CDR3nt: TGCGCCAGCAGCCTACAGGGTTGGCCTGCGATCAGGGAGCTGTTTTTT
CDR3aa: CASSLQGWPAIRELFF

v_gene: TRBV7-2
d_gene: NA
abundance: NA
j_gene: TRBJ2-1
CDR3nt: TGTGCCAGCAGCTCCTATGGTGAGCAGTTCTTC
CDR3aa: CASSSYGEQFF

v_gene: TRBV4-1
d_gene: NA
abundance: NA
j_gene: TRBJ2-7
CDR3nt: TGCGCCAGCAGCCAAGGCCTTATAGCGGTCTCCTACGAGCAGTACTTC
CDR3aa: CASSQGLIAVSYEQYF

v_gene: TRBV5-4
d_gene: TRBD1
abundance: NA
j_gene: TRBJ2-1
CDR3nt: TGTGCCAGCAGCGCGGACAGGGTAGGCTACAATGAGCAGTTCTTC
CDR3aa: CASSADRVGYNEQFF

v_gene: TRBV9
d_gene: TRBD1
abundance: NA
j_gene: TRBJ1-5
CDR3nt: TGTGCCAGCAGCGCCGGACAGGCCTCCAATCAGCCCCAGCATTTT
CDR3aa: CASSAGQASNQPQHF

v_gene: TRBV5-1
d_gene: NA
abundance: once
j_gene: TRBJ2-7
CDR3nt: TGCGCCAGCAGCTTCGCAGGCACCTACGAGCAGTACTTC
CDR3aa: CASSFAGTYEQYF

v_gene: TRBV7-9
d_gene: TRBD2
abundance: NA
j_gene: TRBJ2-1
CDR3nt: TGTGCCAGCACCTGGGGACTAGCCTACAATGAGCAGTTCTTC
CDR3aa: CASTWGLAYNEQFF

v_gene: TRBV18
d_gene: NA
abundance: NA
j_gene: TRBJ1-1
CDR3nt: TGTGCCAGCTCACCCCGAGCGCAGAACACTGAAGCTTTCTTT
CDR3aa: CASSPRAQNTEAFF

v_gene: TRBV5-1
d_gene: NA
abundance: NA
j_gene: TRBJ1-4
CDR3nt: TGCGCCAGCAGCTTGGCCACAGCAACTAATGAAAAACTGTTTTTT
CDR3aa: CASSLATATNEKLFF

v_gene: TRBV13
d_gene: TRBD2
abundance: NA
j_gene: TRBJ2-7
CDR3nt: TGTGCCAGCAGCTTAATGCTAGCGGGGGGCGCCTACGAGCAGTACTTC
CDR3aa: CASSLMLAGGAYEQYF

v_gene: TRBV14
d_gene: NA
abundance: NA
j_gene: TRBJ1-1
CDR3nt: TGTGCCAGCAGCCAAGTCTCAGGAAGGACTGAAGCTTTCTTT
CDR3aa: CASSQVSGRTEAFF

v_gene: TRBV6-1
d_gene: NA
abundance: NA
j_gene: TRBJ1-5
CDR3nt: TGTGCCAGCACGTTAGCAATGAGCAATCAGCCCCAGCATTTT
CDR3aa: CASTLAMSNQPQHF

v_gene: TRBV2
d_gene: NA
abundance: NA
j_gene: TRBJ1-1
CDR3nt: TGTGCCAGCAGTGAAAGGGGGTCACACAGGGTAAACACTGAAGCTTTCTTT
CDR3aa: CASSERGSHRVNTEAFF

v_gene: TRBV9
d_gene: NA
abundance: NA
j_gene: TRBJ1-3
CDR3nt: TGTGCCAGCAGCGGTCTGCAGTTAACGACTGGAAACACCATATATTTT
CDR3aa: CASSGLQLTTGNTIYF

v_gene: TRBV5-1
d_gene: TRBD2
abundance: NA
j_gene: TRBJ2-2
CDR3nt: TGCGCCAGCAGCTACGGACTAGCGTCTACCGGGGAGCTGTTTTTT
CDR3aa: CASSYGLASTGELFF

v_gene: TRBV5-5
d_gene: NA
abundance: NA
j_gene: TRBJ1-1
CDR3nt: TGTGCCAGCAGCTTTTATTTGAACACTGAAGCTTTCTTT
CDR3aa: CASSFYLNTEAFF

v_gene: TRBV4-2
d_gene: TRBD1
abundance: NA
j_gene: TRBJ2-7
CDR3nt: TGTGCCAGCAGCCAAGCCCAGGGGGCCTCCTACGAGCAGTACTTC
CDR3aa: CASSQAQGASYEQYF

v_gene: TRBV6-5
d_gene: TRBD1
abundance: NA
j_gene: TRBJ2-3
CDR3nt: TGTGCCAGCAGGTCGGGACAGGCCCCAGATACGCAGTATTTT
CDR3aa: CASRSGQAPDTQYF

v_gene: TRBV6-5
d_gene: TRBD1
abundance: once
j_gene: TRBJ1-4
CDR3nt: TGTGCCAGCAGTTACTCACAGGGGGCACCTAATGAAAAACTGTTTTTT
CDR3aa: CASSYSQGAPNEKLFF

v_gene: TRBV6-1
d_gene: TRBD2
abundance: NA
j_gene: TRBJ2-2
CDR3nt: TGTGCCAGCAGTGGTACTAGCGGATACACCGGGGAGCTGTTTTTT
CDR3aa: CASSGTSGYTGELFF

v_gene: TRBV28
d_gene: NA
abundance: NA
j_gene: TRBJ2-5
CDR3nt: TGTGCCAGCAGTCCGGGGAATCAAGAGACCCAGTACTTC
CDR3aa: CASSPGNQETQYF

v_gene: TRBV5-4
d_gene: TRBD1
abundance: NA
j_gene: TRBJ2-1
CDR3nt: TGTGCCAGCAGTCCCGGGACAGGGGTGCGCAATGAGCAGTTCTTC
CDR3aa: CASSPGTGVRNEQFF

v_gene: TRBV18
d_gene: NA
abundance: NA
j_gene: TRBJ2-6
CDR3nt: TGTGCCAGCTCACCACTTACAGGGTTCCCCTCTGGGGCCAACGTCCTGACTTTC
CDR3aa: CASSPLTGFPSGANVLTF

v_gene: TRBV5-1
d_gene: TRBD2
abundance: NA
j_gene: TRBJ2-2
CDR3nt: TGCGCCAGCAGCTTGATTCTTCATAGCGGGGAGGGGTCGAACACCGGGGAGCTGTTTTTT
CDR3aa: CASSLILHSGEGSNTGELFF

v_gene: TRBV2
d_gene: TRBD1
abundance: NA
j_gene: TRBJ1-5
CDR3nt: TGTGCCAGCAGTCCAACGAGGACAGGGGGTTATCAGCCCCAGCATTTT
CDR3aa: CASSPTRTGGYQPQHF

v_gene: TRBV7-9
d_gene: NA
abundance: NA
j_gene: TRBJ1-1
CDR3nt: TGTGCCAGCAGAGATCAGGGGCCCACTGAAGCTTTCTTT
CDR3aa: CASRDQGPTEAFF

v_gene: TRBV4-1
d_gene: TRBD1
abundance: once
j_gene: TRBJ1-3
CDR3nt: TGCGCCAGCAGCTCTTTCCTATTACCGCCGGGACAGTGGGGAAACACCATATATTTT
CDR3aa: CASSSFLLPPGQWGNTIYF

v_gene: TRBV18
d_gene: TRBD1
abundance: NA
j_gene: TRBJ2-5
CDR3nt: TGTGCCAGCTCACCAAGGGCTCAGGGGGCCGAGACCCAGTACTTC
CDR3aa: CASSPRAQGAETQYF

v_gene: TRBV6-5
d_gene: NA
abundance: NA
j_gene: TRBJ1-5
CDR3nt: TGTGCCAGCAACGGACAGAGAGGTCAGCCCCAGCATTTT
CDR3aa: CASNGQRGQPQHF

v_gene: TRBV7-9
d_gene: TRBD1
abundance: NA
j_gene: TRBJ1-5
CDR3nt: TGTGCCAGCAGGTTTCAGGGACAGGGTTATTTTCAGCCCCAGCATTTT
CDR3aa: CASRFQGQGYFQPQHF

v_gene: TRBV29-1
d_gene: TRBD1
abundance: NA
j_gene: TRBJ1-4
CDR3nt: TGCAGCGTTGAAGGTACAGGGGATGAAAATGAAAAACTGTTTTTT
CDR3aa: CSVEGTGDENEKLFF

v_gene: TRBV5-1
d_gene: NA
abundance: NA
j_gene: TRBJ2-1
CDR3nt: TGCGCCAGCAGCTTGGCCGAGGCGGGTCCGAGCTCCTACAATGAGCAGTTCTTC
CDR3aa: CASSLAEAGPSSYNEQFF

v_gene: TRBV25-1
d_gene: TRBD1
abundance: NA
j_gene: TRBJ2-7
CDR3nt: TGTGCCAGCAGTCCGGACAGGGTTGCAGGGGAGCAGTACTTC
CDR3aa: CASSPDRVAGEQYF

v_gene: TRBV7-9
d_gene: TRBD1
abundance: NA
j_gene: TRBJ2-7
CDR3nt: TGTGCCAGCAGCTTAGGATTAGGACAGGGAACCTACGAGCAGTACTTC
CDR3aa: CASSLGLGQGTYEQYF

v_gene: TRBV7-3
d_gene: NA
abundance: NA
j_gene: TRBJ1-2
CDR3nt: TGTGCCAGCAGCTTAAATGGTCAGGGGAGTGGCTACACCTTC
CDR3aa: CASSLNGQGSGYTF